This TCR beta chain is from a study of human T cells and chemical hapten exposure. About the research overall: Diphenylcyclopropenone, dosed weekly to the scalp, was given to patients throughout the roughly 25-week study. TCR yields differed between samples (mainly from small differences in pooled library volume).

Noted time point: pre-sensitization, week 0. Treatment described: therapeutic diphenylcyclopropenone sensitization with weekly scalp DPC. This clonotype came up once. Its antigen is unknown. The CDR3 loop spans 14 amino acids. CDR1 LGHNA and CDR2 YSLEER come from the germline V gene. V was trimmed by 4 bases and J by 5 bases, leaving 13 bases between them. Study-level results: Relative to control repertoires, expanded TCRs gave rise to significantly more large CDR3 similarity clusters.

Individual cDNA molecules had unique molecular identifiers attached to them by the library. TCRdb passed the RACE reads through MiXCR, listing each CDR3 protein once. The sample carries 95,000 to 150,000 distinct CDR3 sequences, approximately 12% recorded once. Here the sequenced sample was whole blood, taken in connection with sensitization to the hapten diphenylcyclopropenone (DPC). The chain carries TRBV4-3 and TRBJ2-3; TRBD2 might be the D (5 bases). The clonotype was recovered from a woman between 18 and 29 years old with alopecia areata. Some clones in this sample may be carry-over from other donors' samples. CDR3 sequence (DNA): TGCGCCAGCAGCCCCCATAATAGCGAAGATACGCAGTATTTT. Its translation is CASSPHNSEDTQYF.